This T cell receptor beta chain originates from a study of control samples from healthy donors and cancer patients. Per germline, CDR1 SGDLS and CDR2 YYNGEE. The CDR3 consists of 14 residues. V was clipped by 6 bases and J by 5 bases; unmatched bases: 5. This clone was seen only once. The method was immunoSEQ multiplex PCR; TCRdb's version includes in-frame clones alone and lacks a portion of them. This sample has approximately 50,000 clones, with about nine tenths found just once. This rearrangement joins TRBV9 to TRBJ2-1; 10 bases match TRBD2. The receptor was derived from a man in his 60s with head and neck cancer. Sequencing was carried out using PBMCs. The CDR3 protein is CASKGTSGNNEQFF. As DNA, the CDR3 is TGTGCCAGCAAGGGAACTAGCGGGAACAATGAGCAGTTCTTC.